This TCR beta chain was identified in a study of coeliac disease. At the level of the study: Without high-resolution HLA typing, biased TRBV7-2 usage was queried.

Here immunoSEQ multiplex PCR was the method, and the copy in TCRdb shows in-frame clones only, minus some. The sample holds 2,000 to 2,500 clones, approximately 70% seen once. This CDR3 comprises 12 residues. Trimming took off 5 bases at V and 8 bases at J, with 10 bases between the two ends. The germline CDR1 and CDR2 sequences are MNHEY and SMNVEV (reference sequence). The gene calls are TRBV27 and TRBJ2-1; D remains ambiguous. This receptor was identified in a woman between 45 and 60 years old with celiac disease on a gluten-free diet. Sequenced input: lamina propria lymphocytes from the gut. CDR3 in DNA: TGTGCCAGCAGTCCCCTGTCGGATGAGCAGTTCTTC. It encodes CASSPLSDEQFF.